This T cell receptor (beta chain) originates from a study of T-cell reconstitution after alpha-beta-depleted transplantation in children. The germline V and J ends were trimmed by 0 bases and 5 bases, with 11 bases remaining between them. The V gene's germline CDR1 is SGHRS and CDR2 YFSETQ. The CDR3 totals 15 residues. Preparation of the TCRbeta library was carried out with unique molecular identifiers. TCRdb re-called the PCR reads with MiXCR, one entry per CDR3 protein. The sample contains 250,000 to 350,000 distinct CDR3 sequences, almost 10% of which appear only once. In this sample, this clonotype turned up a few times.

The sequences come from PBMCs from the stem cell graft donor, collected from the stem cell graft. The sequence was obtained from a human donor who donated a stem cell graft to a child with SCID. V and J are TRBV5-1 and TRBJ1-4, with a tentative D call TRBD1 (5 bases). Here the CDR3 DNA reads TGCGCCAGCAGCTTGGCCGCAGGGTACAATGAAAAACTGTTTTTT. This gives the protein CASSLAAGYNEKLFF.